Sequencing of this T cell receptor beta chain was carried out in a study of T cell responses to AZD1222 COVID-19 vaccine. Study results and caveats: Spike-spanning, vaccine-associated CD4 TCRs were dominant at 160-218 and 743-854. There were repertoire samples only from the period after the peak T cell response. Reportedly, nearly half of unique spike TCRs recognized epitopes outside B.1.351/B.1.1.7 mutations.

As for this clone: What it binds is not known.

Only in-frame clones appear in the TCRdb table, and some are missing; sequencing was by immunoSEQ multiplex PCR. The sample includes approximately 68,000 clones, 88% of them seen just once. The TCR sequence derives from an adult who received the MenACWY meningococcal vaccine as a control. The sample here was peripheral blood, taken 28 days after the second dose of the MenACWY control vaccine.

CDR3 bases: TGTGCCAGCAGCTCTAACAGGGACTACAATGAGCAGTTCTTC. It specifies CASSSNRDYNEQFF. V is TRBV9 and J is TRBJ2-1; D may be TRBD1 (6 bases). Trimming removed 4 bases at V and 3 bases at J, with 11 bases between. The CDR3 runs to 14 residues. Germline lookup yields CDR1 SGDLS and CDR2 YYNGEE.